The clone carrying this TCR beta chain has more than one count but fewer than ten. This sample is drawn from a study of blood T cell repertoires in COVID-19. The repertoire was sequenced with immunoSEQ multiplex PCR; TCRdb's copy has only in-frame clones and lacks some. The sample lists fewer than 55,000 clones, around 81% occurring once. This CDR3 region has 13 residues. The sequence was obtained from a woman older than 75 with COVID-19, enrolled during active disease. V is TRBV21-1 and J is TRBJ2-3; TRBD2 reflects the table's D call only, with no check against the DNA. TRBV21-1 is an annotated pseudogene. Sequences were obtained from peripheral blood. The CDR3 DNA follows: TGTGCCAGCAGCAACGGGGGGCCAGATACGCAGTATTTT. This encodes CASSNGGPDTQYF.